This T cell receptor beta chain was recorded in a study of beta chain features in type 1 diabetes. The germline V gene has CDR1 LNHDA and CDR2 SQIVND (reference sequence). V dropped 5 bases and J dropped 2; count of bases not matched to a gene: 7. CDR3 size: 16 residues. Sequencing targeted expressed TCRB transcripts, as all isolated RNA had been reverse transcribed. Assay: immunoSEQ multiplex PCR; the TCRdb copy retains only in-frame clones and omits some. This repertoire shows over 100,000 clones, 40% found once; its top ten account for about 0.07%. The clonotype was recovered from a young woman in good health. The genes are TRBV19 and TRBJ2-3, with 10 positions matching TRBD2. Source material: stem cell memory CD4+ T cells from blood. CDR3 sequence reads: CASSGSAGGYTDTQYF. In DNA form, the CDR3 reads TGTGCCAGTAGTGGATCAGCGGGAGGGTACACAGATACGCAGTATTTT.